Here is one T cell receptor (beta chain) with its context. What antigen it recognizes has not been identified. Per-base qualities were not stored, and no clone one base away is much larger. The V end loses 2 bases and the J end loses 5 bases, and a stretch of 21 bases separates them. CDR1 is given as DFQATT and CDR2 as SNEGSKA, both from the germline V gene (reference sequence). The CDR3 numbers 16 residues from cysteine through phenylalanine. Only the CDR3 part of the read is kept: 48 bases, read in frame from the first base. These data are taken from a study of vaccination and CD4 T cells after COVID-19 (dated by TCRdb to the early 2020s). About the full investigation: Every convalescent patient had a positive nasal swab PCR test for SARS-CoV-2, with mild disease in roughly ten patients and severe disease in one. The convalescent cohort included six males and four females, with two Hispanic individuals, seven Caucasians, two Asians and one multiracial person. Two doses of either the Pfizer-BioNTech BNT162b2 vaccine (n=8) or the Moderna mRNA-1273 vaccine (n=2) were administered to participants. Post-COVID blood samples from convalescent patients were collected a median of 101 days after diagnosis, with a range of 35 to 161 days. Post-vaccine blood samples were collected a median of 72 days after the second vaccine dose, ranging from roughly 12 to 250 days. A few convalescent patients were sampled both early after vaccination (day 14) and late after vaccination (days 161 to 241). The cultures were stimulated with overlapping spike peptide pools from SARS-CoV-2 and from the common cold coronaviruses HCoV-NL63, HCoV-OC43 and HCoV-229E. Control cultures used a CEFX viral epitope pool as positive control, an HIV-1 Nef peptide pool as negative control, or no peptide. The spike-specific CD4+ TCR repertoire was compared before and after mRNA vaccination in approximately ten COVID-19 convalescent patients and 4 infection-naive healthy vaccine recipients. Overall study results and their limits: Nearly all vaccine-specific clones in convalescent patients (304 of 307) were mono-reactive for SARS-CoV-2 spike rather than cross-reactive with common cold coronaviruses. The number of convalescent patients in the study was relatively small, and the study did not examine early timepoints following natural infection. Among convalescent patients, a median around 89% of the SARS-CoV-2-reactive clones seen after vaccination appeared only after vaccination, which suggests priming specific to the vaccine. Although the median number of SARS-CoV-2-reactive clonotypes went up from more than 20 after infection to some 38 after vaccination, the increase was not significant.

The time point label, as the study defines it: late sampling 161 to 241 days after vaccination in a few convalescent patients. The treatment or condition label corresponds to: approximately nine-day PBMC culture with coronavirus spike peptide pools or control peptides (ViraFEST assay). The ViraFEST assay, used in the study, expanded antigen-specific T cells with peptide pools and then identified the expanded clonotypes through TCR sequencing. Positive SARS-CoV-2 PCR tests in the convalescent patients dated from March to December 2020, before Alpha, Beta and Delta variants emerged in the United States. Each well held roughly 2.2 million PBMCs cultured in IMDM containing approximately 5% human AB serum and approximately 9.8 IU/ml IL-2, with about 10 ug/ml peptide pools added. Half of the culture medium was replaced with fresh IL-2-containing medium on days 3 and 7. CD4+ T cells were isolated after approximately eleven days of culture through negative selection using the EasySep CD4+ T cell isolation kit. PBMCs were separated from whole blood using Ficoll-Paque Plus gradient centrifugation and then either used fresh or cryopreserved at -140C. Triplicate wells were generally used for each culture condition.

Library preparation employed PCR. DNA from cultured CD4+ T cells underwent TCR sequencing with the Oncomine TCR Beta short-read assay at the Johns Hopkins FTIC core. The QIAamp micro DNA kit was used to extract genomic DNA from the cultured CD4+ T cells. Oncomine TCR Beta libraries from cultured CD4+ T cells were pooled with unique dual indexes and sequenced on an Illumina iSeq 100. As for the authors' bioinformatics: Non-productive sequences were removed, and CDR3s that did not start with C, did not end with F or W, or were shorter than 7 amino acids were discarded. Antigen-specific clonotypes were identified using the MANAFEST web application through comparison of peptide-stimulated wells with reference and other culture wells. Positive clones required FDR below 0.05, an odds ratio above 5, and productive frequency above 0.1% in at least two of three replicate wells. A clonotype counted as cross-reactive if it showed significant expansion both in the SARS-CoV-2 spike wells and in at least one common cold coronavirus spike condition. Similarity between CDR3 sequences was evaluated in R version 3.6.1 using Levenshtein distances (stringdist) and unrooted phylogenetic trees (ape). TCRdb applied fastp at Q25 and MiXCR to the public reads, then kept only in-frame beta chains. Each CDR3 protein gets just one entry, which takes the most common genes and DNA from the rows behind it. Clone size and V and J calls follow TCRdb, not the original study. The sample has more than 20,000 distinct CDR3 sequences on record, more than 45% of them singletons. The top ten constitute approximately 13% of the sample.

The chain was built from TRBV20-1 and TRBJ2-5, with TRBD1 as a weak D call on 5 bases. The material sequenced was CD4+ T cells from blood, cultured in vitro, taken about 7 months after SARS-CoV-2 vaccination. The TCR originated in a human donor who had recovered from COVID-19. Here is the DNA: TGCAGTGCTAGACAGCCCAAGGGGCTTATTGGCGAGACCCAGTACTTC. This translates into CSARQPKGLIGETQYF.